A selection of T cell receptor beta chains follows, all from one sample in a study of blood T cell repertoires in COVID-19. Here immunoSEQ multiplex PCR was the method, and the copy in TCRdb shows in-frame clones only, minus some. This table has about 260,000 clones, about 90% appearing once. The sequenced sample was PBMCs or T cells enriched from blood (not recorded which). The receptors were sampled from a middle-aged man who had been exposed to COVID-19. CDR3s include the opening cysteine and the closing phenylalanine or tryptophan. The D gene is left open where the match is weak. The size field is filled for only some rows; it gives once, few, many or a size class.

v_call: TRBV5-1
d_call: -
j_call: TRBJ1-6
clone_size: -
cdr3_nt: TGCGCCAGCAGCTTGGAATGGGGCGCTAATTCACCCCTCCACTTT
cdr3_aa: CASSLEWGANSPLHF

v_call: TRBV18
d_call: TRBD1
j_call: TRBJ1-2
clone_size: -
cdr3_nt: TGTGCCAGCTCACCACCAAGTAGGGACAGTTCCTATGGCTACACCTTC
cdr3_aa: CASSPPSRDSSYGYTF

v_call: TRBV19
d_call: -
j_call: TRBJ1-1
clone_size: -
cdr3_nt: TGTGCCAGTAGTATACGGGCTGATGGGAGGGCTGAAGCTTTCTTT
cdr3_aa: CASSIRADGRAEAFF

v_call: TRBV4-2
d_call: -
j_call: TRBJ1-2
clone_size: -
cdr3_nt: TGTGCCAGCACGGCGGAAGGCGGCTATGGCTACACCTTC
cdr3_aa: CASTAEGGYGYTF

v_call: TRBV11-2
d_call: -
j_call: TRBJ1-1
clone_size: -
cdr3_nt: TGTGCCAGCAGCTTTGGGGGGGGTAGGACTGAAGCTTTCTTT
cdr3_aa: CASSFGGGRTEAFF

v_call: TRBV3-1/TRBV3-2
d_call: -
j_call: TRBJ1-5
clone_size: -
cdr3_nt: TGTGCCAGCAGCCAACTTGGAGATCAGCCCCAGCATTTT
cdr3_aa: CASSQLGDQPQHF

v_call: TRBV3-1/TRBV3-2
d_call: TRBD1
j_call: TRBJ1-2
clone_size: -
cdr3_nt: TGTGCCAGCAGCCAGGGACACACAGGGGGCCCTGGCTACACCTTC
cdr3_aa: CASSQGHTGGPGYTF

v_call: TRBV5-4
d_call: TRBD2
j_call: TRBJ2-5
clone_size: -
cdr3_nt: TGTGCCAGCAGCTCGGGAGGGGGGAGTGGGGAAGAGACCCAGTACTTC
cdr3_aa: CASSSGGGSGEETQYF

v_call: TRBV28
d_call: -
j_call: TRBJ1-2
clone_size: -
cdr3_nt: TGTGCCAGCAGTTTCATCTATGGCTACACCTTC
cdr3_aa: CASSFIYGYTF

v_call: TRBV5-5
d_call: TRBD1
j_call: TRBJ1-1
clone_size: -
cdr3_nt: TGTGCCAGCAGCACGGGACAGACCTTTGAAGCTTTCTTT
cdr3_aa: CASSTGQTFEAFF

v_call: TRBV18
d_call: TRBD1
j_call: TRBJ1-5
clone_size: once
cdr3_nt: TGTGCCAGCTCACCGACAGGGGGCGGGGGTCAGCCCCAGCATTTT
cdr3_aa: CASSPTGGGGQPQHF

v_call: TRBV5-1
d_call: TRBD1
j_call: TRBJ1-1
clone_size: -
cdr3_nt: TGCGCCAGCAGCTCGGCGGGACAGGCTCTGAACACTGAAGCTTTCTTT
cdr3_aa: CASSSAGQALNTEAFF

v_call: TRBV5-4
d_call: TRBD1
j_call: TRBJ1-2
clone_size: -
cdr3_nt: TGTGCCAGCAGCGTACAGGGGGCGCTTCTCCCGTTAGCTAACTATGGCTACACCTTC
cdr3_aa: CASSVQGALLPLANYGYTF

v_call: TRBV9
d_call: -
j_call: TRBJ1-2
clone_size: -
cdr3_nt: TGTGCCAGCAGCCCCCGGGGGGCGCATGGCTACACCTTC
cdr3_aa: CASSPRGAHGYTF

v_call: TRBV19
d_call: TRBD1
j_call: TRBJ1-6
clone_size: -
cdr3_nt: TGTGCCAGTGGCCGGGACAGGAATTCACCCCTCCACTTT
cdr3_aa: CASGRDRNSPLHF

v_call: TRBV20-1
d_call: TRBD2
j_call: TRBJ2-3
clone_size: -
cdr3_nt: TGCAGTGCTAGTCGTCGGCGGGAGTTTACAGATACGCAGTATTTT
cdr3_aa: CSASRRREFTDTQYF

v_call: TRBV28
d_call: TRBD2
j_call: TRBJ2-1
clone_size: -
cdr3_nt: TGTGCCAGCAGCCGGGTCCCAGCGGGGGTGGGTAATGAGCAGTTCTTC
cdr3_aa: CASSRVPAGVGNEQFF

v_call: TRBV19
d_call: TRBD1
j_call: TRBJ1-3
clone_size: -
cdr3_nt: TGTGCCAGTAGTACCATCGACAGGGACTCTGGAAACACCATATATTTT
cdr3_aa: CASSTIDRDSGNTIYF

v_call: TRBV28
d_call: TRBD1
j_call: TRBJ1-6
clone_size: -
cdr3_nt: TGTGCCAGCAGTTGGACAGGGGGAATCTATCAGGATTCACCCCTCCACTTT
cdr3_aa: CASSWTGGIYQDSPLHF

v_call: TRBV9
d_call: TRBD2
j_call: TRBJ2-5
clone_size: -
cdr3_nt: TGTGCCAGCAGCTTATTAGCGGGGGGGCAAGGAGAGACCCAGTACTTC
cdr3_aa: CASSLLAGGQGETQYF

v_call: TRBV2
d_call: -
j_call: TRBJ2-3
clone_size: few
cdr3_nt: TGTGCCAGCAGGAGAGGGCACACAGATACGCAGTATTTT
cdr3_aa: CASRRGHTDTQYF